This T cell receptor beta chain appears in the sequencing data of a study of graft-versus-host responses after intestinal transplantation. Study details: Recipients were all induced with anti-thymocyte globulin, then given tacrolimus and steroids for approximately three years.

Trimming cost V 2 bases and J 0 bases, with 18 bases left between them. This CDR3 has 18 residues. Germline CDR1 is SGHTS and CDR2 is YDEGEE. In the case of this clone: Antigen: not known.

The method was immunoSEQ multiplex PCR; TCRdb's version includes in-frame clones alone and lacks a portion of them. The sample carries 130,000 to 150,000 clones, 80% to 95% recorded once. Specimen: unstimulated CD4+ T cells sorted from spleen or lymph node cells, collected before intestinal transplant. The sequence came from a human donor who received an intestinal transplant. The genes are TRBV5-8 and TRBJ2-1; a possible D gene is TRBD2 (6 bases). CDR3 residues: CASSFLGLMRGSYNEQFF. Here the CDR3 DNA reads TGTGCCAGCAGCTTCTTGGGGTTGATGCGGGGCTCCTACAATGAGCAGTTCTTC.